This TCR beta chain originates from a study of glioma-infiltrating T cells. The V gene lost 6 bases and the J gene lost 2 bases, with 17 bases spanning the gap. The CDR3 sequence is 16 residues long. Germline assignment: CDR1 MDHEN and CDR2 SYDVKM. TCR alpha and beta CDR3 regions were amplified from RNA using iRepertoire nested multiplex PCR. MiXCR, run by TCRdb on the multiplex PCR reads, gives a single entry per CDR3 protein. The sample holds about 400,000 distinct CDR3 sequences; about 40% are singletons and the top ten take approximately 12%. The sequence derives from a human donor with low-grade glioma or glioblastoma, undergoing nonglioma brain surgery, or in good health (not recorded which). The sequenced material came from glioma tissue, nonneoplastic brain tissue, or PBMCs (not recorded which). The V and J genes are TRBV28 and TRBJ2-1; D uncertain. The CDR3 spells CASRAGIVQPYNEQFF. CDR3 DNA sequence: TGTGCCAGCAGAGCCGGCATCGTTCAACCCTACAATGAGCAGTTCTTC.